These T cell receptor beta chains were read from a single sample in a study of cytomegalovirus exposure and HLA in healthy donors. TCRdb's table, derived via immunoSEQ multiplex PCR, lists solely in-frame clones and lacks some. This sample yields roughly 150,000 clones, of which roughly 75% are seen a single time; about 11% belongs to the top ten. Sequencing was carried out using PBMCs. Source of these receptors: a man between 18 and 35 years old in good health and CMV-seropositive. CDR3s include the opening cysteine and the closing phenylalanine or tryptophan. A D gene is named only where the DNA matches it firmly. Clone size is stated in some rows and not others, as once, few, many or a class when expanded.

cdr3_nt: TGTGCCAGCAGCCAAGAACTAGCGGGGAACTACAATGAGCAGTTCTTC
cdr3_aa: CASSQELAGNYNEQFF
v_call: TRBV4-2
d_call: TRBD2
clone_size: .
j_call: TRBJ2-1

cdr3_nt: TGTGCCAGCAGTAAGATACGGGGGGCGTACGACGAGCAGTACTTC
cdr3_aa: CASSKIRGAYDEQYF
v_call: TRBV6-5
d_call: .
clone_size: .
j_call: TRBJ2-7

cdr3_nt: TGTGCCACTGTCAGTAGGCCAGGGGTGAACACTGAAGCTTTCTTT
cdr3_aa: CATVSRPGVNTEAFF
v_call: TRBV28
d_call: .
clone_size: .
j_call: TRBJ1-1

cdr3_nt: TGTGCCAGCACGGGACAGGGGCTCACTGAAGCTTTCTTT
cdr3_aa: CASTGQGLTEAFF
v_call: TRBV2
d_call: TRBD1
clone_size: .
j_call: TRBJ1-1

cdr3_nt: TGTGCCAGCAGCCCCCGGACAGGGGAAGAGACCCAGTACTTC
cdr3_aa: CASSPRTGEETQYF
v_call: TRBV7-9
d_call: TRBD1
clone_size: .
j_call: TRBJ2-5

cdr3_nt: TGTGCCAGTAGTTTCCGGGACAGGGGTCTGTCCGTTAATGAGCAGTTCTTC
cdr3_aa: CASSFRDRGLSVNEQFF
v_call: TRBV19
d_call: TRBD1
clone_size: few
j_call: TRBJ2-1

cdr3_nt: TGCGCCAGCAGTGAAATCCAGGGCGGGAACCAAGAGACCCAGTACTTC
cdr3_aa: CASSEIQGGNQETQYF
v_call: TRBV10-1
d_call: .
clone_size: .
j_call: TRBJ2-5

cdr3_nt: TGTGCCAGTAGCCCCTGGATAGCTGACACCGGGGAGCTGTTTTTT
cdr3_aa: CASSPWIADTGELFF
v_call: TRBV19
d_call: .
clone_size: .
j_call: TRBJ2-2

cdr3_nt: TGTGCCAGCAGTGAAACGGGCGGCAGGGCAAGGGAGCAGTACTTC
cdr3_aa: CASSETGGRAREQYF
v_call: TRBV2
d_call: .
clone_size: .
j_call: TRBJ2-7

cdr3_nt: TGTGCCAGCAGCTTATCACAGGGGGCGGCCACTGAAGCTTTCTTT
cdr3_aa: CASSLSQGAATEAFF
v_call: TRBV7-9
d_call: TRBD1
clone_size: .
j_call: TRBJ1-1

cdr3_nt: TGTGCCAGCAGCCACTTTAGCGGAAGCCCCGCAGATACGCAGTATTTT
cdr3_aa: CASSHFSGSPADTQYF
v_call: TRBV11-2
d_call: .
clone_size: .
j_call: TRBJ2-3

cdr3_nt: TGTGCCAGCGGACAGGGAAGCGGAAAGGAGCAGTACTTC
cdr3_aa: CASGQGSGKEQYF
v_call: TRBV27
d_call: TRBD1
clone_size: .
j_call: TRBJ2-7

cdr3_nt: TGTGCCAGCAGTGAATGGGCAGCTAATCAGCCCCAGCATTTT
cdr3_aa: CASSEWAANQPQHF
v_call: TRBV2
d_call: .
clone_size: few
j_call: TRBJ1-5

cdr3_nt: TGTGCCAGCAAATCATCGGACAATTCTCGTCAGCCCCAGCATTTT
cdr3_aa: CASKSSDNSRQPQHF
v_call: TRBV2
d_call: .
clone_size: once
j_call: TRBJ1-5

cdr3_nt: TGTGCCAGCTCACTCAGGACTAGCTCCTACAATGAGCAGTTCTTC
cdr3_aa: CASSLRTSSYNEQFF
v_call: TRBV18
d_call: TRBD2
clone_size: .
j_call: TRBJ2-1

cdr3_nt: TGTGCCAGCAGCCAAGTGGGGGGAGGGCCGAACTATGGCTACACCTTC
cdr3_aa: CASSQVGGGPNYGYTF
v_call: TRBV4-2
d_call: .
clone_size: .
j_call: TRBJ1-2

cdr3_nt: TGTGCCAGCAGTGAAGTTAGCTCCTACGAGCAGTACTTC
cdr3_aa: CASSEVSSYEQYF
v_call: TRBV6-1
d_call: .
clone_size: .
j_call: TRBJ2-7

cdr3_nt: TGCGCCAGCAGCCAGGGGGACAGGGTCGGGAACACTGAAGCTTTCTTT
cdr3_aa: CASSQGDRVGNTEAFF
v_call: TRBV4-1
d_call: TRBD1
clone_size: .
j_call: TRBJ1-1

cdr3_nt: TGTGCCAGCTCACCATCTAGCGGGACTTACAATGAGCAGTTCTTC
cdr3_aa: CASSPSSGTYNEQFF
v_call: TRBV18
d_call: TRBD2
clone_size: .
j_call: TRBJ2-1

cdr3_nt: TGTGCCAGCAGTTCACAGGGCACTGAAGCTTTCTTT
cdr3_aa: CASSSQGTEAFF
v_call: TRBV6-1
d_call: .
clone_size: .
j_call: TRBJ1-1

cdr3_nt: TGTGCCAGCAGCCCCCGACAGGGACTCGCGGATGAGCAGTTCTTC
cdr3_aa: CASSPRQGLADEQFF
v_call: TRBV6-1
d_call: .
clone_size: .
j_call: TRBJ2-1

cdr3_nt: TGTGCCAGCAGTTTAATCGGTAGCGGGAGAGACTGCGAGCAGTACTTC
cdr3_aa: CASSLIGSGRDCEQYF
v_call: TRBV28
d_call: TRBD2
clone_size: .
j_call: TRBJ2-7

cdr3_nt: TGTGCCACCAGCAGACATTTAGGCTCGACAGGGCTTGAGCAGTACTTC
cdr3_aa: CATSRHLGSTGLEQYF
v_call: TRBV15
d_call: TRBD1
clone_size: .
j_call: TRBJ2-7

cdr3_nt: TGTGCCAGCAGTCGGACAGGGCTCTACGAGCAGTACTTC
cdr3_aa: CASSRTGLYEQYF
v_call: TRBV6-1
d_call: TRBD1
clone_size: .
j_call: TRBJ2-7

cdr3_nt: TGTGCCAGCAGTCGTCCGGGACTAGATGGTGAGCAGTTCTTC
cdr3_aa: CASSRPGLDGEQFF
v_call: TRBV6-5
d_call: TRBD2
clone_size: .
j_call: TRBJ2-1

cdr3_nt: TGTGCCAGCAGTCAGGAGGGTCGGACAGGGGCCACCATATATTTT
cdr3_aa: CASSQEGRTGATIYF
v_call: TRBV5-6
d_call: TRBD1
clone_size: .
j_call: TRBJ1-3

cdr3_nt: TGCGCCAGCACTGGAGGTCTTAGCGGGAGTCACGAGCAGTACTTC
cdr3_aa: CASTGGLSGSHEQYF
v_call: TRBV5-1
d_call: TRBD2
clone_size: once
j_call: TRBJ2-7

cdr3_nt: TGTGCCAGCAGCTCTGACAGGGGGCGGATTGAGCAGTTCTTC
cdr3_aa: CASSSDRGRIEQFF
v_call: TRBV7-9
d_call: TRBD1
clone_size: .
j_call: TRBJ2-1

cdr3_nt: TGTGCCTGGAGTGTAGTGGCAGTATACGAGCAGTACTTC
cdr3_aa: CAWSVVAVYEQYF
v_call: TRBV30
d_call: .
clone_size: .
j_call: TRBJ2-7

cdr3_nt: TGCGCCAGCAAGTCTAGCGGGAGTGCAGATACGCAGTATTTT
cdr3_aa: CASKSSGSADTQYF
v_call: TRBV5-1
d_call: TRBD2
clone_size: .
j_call: TRBJ2-3

cdr3_nt: TGTGCCAGCAGCTCGGGTCTTCCTCAGTACTTC
cdr3_aa: CASSSGLPQYF
v_call: TRBV6-6
d_call: .
clone_size: .
j_call: TRBJ2-5

cdr3_nt: TGTGCCAGCAGTTTAGGTGGACAGGGGTTTTGGCAGCCCCAGCATTTT
cdr3_aa: CASSLGGQGFWQPQHF
v_call: TRBV28
d_call: TRBD1
clone_size: .
j_call: TRBJ1-5

cdr3_nt: TGTGCCAGCAGTGAAGCAAGCCGGGACAGAGACGAGCAGTACTTC
cdr3_aa: CASSEASRDRDEQYF
v_call: TRBV6-1
d_call: TRBD1
clone_size: .
j_call: TRBJ2-7

cdr3_nt: TGCGCCAGCAGCCAAGCCGGGGGACTAGGCTTTCCAGGTGAGCAGTTCTTC
cdr3_aa: CASSQAGGLGFPGEQFF
v_call: TRBV4-1
d_call: TRBD2
clone_size: .
j_call: TRBJ2-1

cdr3_nt: TGTGCCAGCAGTTACCAGGGAAAGAAAACTGAAGCTTTCTTT
cdr3_aa: CASSYQGKKTEAFF
v_call: TRBV6-5
d_call: .
clone_size: few
j_call: TRBJ1-1

cdr3_nt: TGTGCCAGCAGCTCATCAGGGGGCCAGTACCAAGAGACCCAGTACTTC
cdr3_aa: CASSSSGGQYQETQYF
v_call: TRBV7-3
d_call: TRBD1
clone_size: .
j_call: TRBJ2-5

cdr3_nt: TGTGCCAGTAGTCCAGGGGTTGGCGCTTTCTTT
cdr3_aa: CASSPGVGAFF
v_call: TRBV19
d_call: .
clone_size: .
j_call: TRBJ1-1

cdr3_nt: TGTGCCAGCAGCCCCCGGGAACAGAGCTTTAAGCAGTACTTC
cdr3_aa: CASSPREQSFKQYF
v_call: TRBV7-8
d_call: .
clone_size: .
j_call: TRBJ2-7

cdr3_nt: TGTGCCAGCAGCTTCTTCCTAGCGGCAACCTACGAGCAGTACTTC
cdr3_aa: CASSFFLAATYEQYF
v_call: TRBV5-6
d_call: TRBD2
clone_size: once
j_call: TRBJ2-7

cdr3_nt: TGTGCCAGCAGCCCGGACAGGGGGCACGAGCAGTACTTC
cdr3_aa: CASSPDRGHEQYF
v_call: TRBV28
d_call: TRBD1
clone_size: once
j_call: TRBJ2-7

cdr3_nt: TGTGCCAGCAGCCCGGGAGGTTGGACAGGGGGGGGTAATGAAAAACTGTTTTTT
cdr3_aa: CASSPGGWTGGGNEKLFF
v_call: TRBV11-2
d_call: TRBD1
clone_size: .
j_call: TRBJ1-4

cdr3_nt: TGTGCCAGCAGTGCTGGGGGCTTCTCCTACGAGCAGTACTTC
cdr3_aa: CASSAGGFSYEQYF
v_call: TRBV6-5
d_call: .
clone_size: .
j_call: TRBJ2-7

cdr3_nt: TGTGCCCGCAGTGAACAGGCCCTAGAGACTAACAATGAGCAGTTCTTC
cdr3_aa: CARSEQALETNNEQFF
v_call: TRBV2
d_call: .
clone_size: once
j_call: TRBJ2-1

cdr3_nt: TGTGCCAGCAGACAGTTCCAGAGCTCTGGAAACACCATATATTTT
cdr3_aa: CASRQFQSSGNTIYF
v_call: TRBV6-5
d_call: .
clone_size: .
j_call: TRBJ1-3

cdr3_nt: TGCGCCAGCAGCTTGGACCGGTACGAGCAGTACTTC
cdr3_aa: CASSLDRYEQYF
v_call: TRBV5-1
d_call: .
clone_size: .
j_call: TRBJ2-7

cdr3_nt: TGCGCCAGCAGCACCGGGACAGCACCTTACAATGAGCAGTTCTTC
cdr3_aa: CASSTGTAPYNEQFF
v_call: TRBV5-1
d_call: TRBD1
clone_size: .
j_call: TRBJ2-1

cdr3_nt: TGTGCCAGTAGTATGACAGGAGAGACCCAGTACTTC
cdr3_aa: CASSMTGETQYF
v_call: TRBV19
d_call: .
clone_size: .
j_call: TRBJ2-5

cdr3_nt: TGTGCCAGCAGCCAAAGACAGGGTCTCTCTGGAAACACCATATATTTT
cdr3_aa: CASSQRQGLSGNTIYF
v_call: TRBV4-2
d_call: TRBD1
clone_size: .
j_call: TRBJ1-3

cdr3_nt: TGTGCCAGCGCAGCGACAGGGTGGGTCGAGCAGTACTTC
cdr3_aa: CASAATGWVEQYF
v_call: TRBV2
d_call: TRBD1
clone_size: .
j_call: TRBJ2-7

cdr3_nt: TGTGCCAGCAGTCGACAGGGACACTATGGCTACACCTTC
cdr3_aa: CASSRQGHYGYTF
v_call: TRBV28
d_call: TRBD1
clone_size: .
j_call: TRBJ1-2

cdr3_nt: TGTGCCAGCAGCTCCACCGGGACAGATAGCTCCTACGAGCAGTACTTC
cdr3_aa: CASSSTGTDSSYEQYF
v_call: TRBV7-9
d_call: TRBD1
clone_size: .
j_call: TRBJ2-7

cdr3_nt: TGTGCCAGCAGCTTAGGGCTCGGGGGTCGACATTGGGGTGAGCAGTTCTTC
cdr3_aa: CASSLGLGGRHWGEQFF
v_call: TRBV7-9
d_call: .
clone_size: .
j_call: TRBJ2-1

cdr3_nt: TGTGCCAGCAGCTTAGACAGGGTTGAAAAACTGTTTTTT
cdr3_aa: CASSLDRVEKLFF
v_call: TRBV7-9
d_call: .
clone_size: .
j_call: TRBJ1-4

cdr3_nt: TGTGCCATCAAAAGTAGTCTTGGGACAGGGGACACTGAAGCTTTCTTT
cdr3_aa: CAIKSSLGTGDTEAFF
v_call: TRBV10-3
d_call: TRBD1
clone_size: few
j_call: TRBJ1-1

cdr3_nt: TGTGCCAGCAGTAGATCGGGTGGAGAGCAGTTCTTC
cdr3_aa: CASSRSGGEQFF
v_call: TRBV5-4
d_call: .
clone_size: .
j_call: TRBJ2-1

cdr3_nt: TGCGCCAGCAGTGAGTCGACTAGCGGGAGGAACGAGCAGTACTTC
cdr3_aa: CASSESTSGRNEQYF
v_call: TRBV10-2
d_call: TRBD2
clone_size: .
j_call: TRBJ2-7

cdr3_nt: TGTGCCAGCAGTGAATACTTGACTAGCACAGATACGCAGTATTTT
cdr3_aa: CASSEYLTSTDTQYF
v_call: TRBV25-1
d_call: .
clone_size: .
j_call: TRBJ2-3

cdr3_nt: TGTGCCAGCAGCTTAGGAGCGGCGAATGCCTACGAGCAGTACTTC
cdr3_aa: CASSLGAANAYEQYF
v_call: TRBV5-4
d_call: .
clone_size: .
j_call: TRBJ2-7